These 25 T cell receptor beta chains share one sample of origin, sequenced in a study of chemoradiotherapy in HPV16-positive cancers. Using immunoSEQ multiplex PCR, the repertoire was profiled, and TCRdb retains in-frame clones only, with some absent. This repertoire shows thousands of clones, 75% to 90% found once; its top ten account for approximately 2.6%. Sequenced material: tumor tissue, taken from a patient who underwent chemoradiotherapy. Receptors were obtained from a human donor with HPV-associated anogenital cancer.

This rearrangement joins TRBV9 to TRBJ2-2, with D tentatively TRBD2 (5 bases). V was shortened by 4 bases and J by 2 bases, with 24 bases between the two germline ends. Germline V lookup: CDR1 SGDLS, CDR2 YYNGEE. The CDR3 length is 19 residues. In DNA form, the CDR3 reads TGTGCCAGCAGCCCCTTAGCGTTCGAGACCCGAATAAACACCGGGGAGCTGTTTTTT. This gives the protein CASSPLAFETRINTGELFF.

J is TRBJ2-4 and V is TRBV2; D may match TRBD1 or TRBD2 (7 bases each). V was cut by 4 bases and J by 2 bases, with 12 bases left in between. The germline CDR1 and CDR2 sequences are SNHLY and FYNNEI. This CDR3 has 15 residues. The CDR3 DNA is TGTGCCAGCAGTGGACAGGGAGGGACCAAAAACATTCAGTACTTC. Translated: CASSGQGGTKNIQYF.

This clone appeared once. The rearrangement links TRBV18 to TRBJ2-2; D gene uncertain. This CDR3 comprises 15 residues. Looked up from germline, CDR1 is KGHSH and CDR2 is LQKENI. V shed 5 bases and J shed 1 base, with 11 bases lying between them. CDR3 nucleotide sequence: TGTGCCAGCTCAGCGTCTTATATGAACACCGGGGAGCTGTTTTTT. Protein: CASSASYMNTGELFF.

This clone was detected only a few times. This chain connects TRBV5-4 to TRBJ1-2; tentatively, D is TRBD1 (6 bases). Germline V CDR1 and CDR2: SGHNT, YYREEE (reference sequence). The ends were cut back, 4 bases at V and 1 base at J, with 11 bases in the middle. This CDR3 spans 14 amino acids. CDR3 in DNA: TGTGCCAGCAGCGGAGGGACACTTAACTATGGCTACACCTTC. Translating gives CASSGGTLNYGYTF.

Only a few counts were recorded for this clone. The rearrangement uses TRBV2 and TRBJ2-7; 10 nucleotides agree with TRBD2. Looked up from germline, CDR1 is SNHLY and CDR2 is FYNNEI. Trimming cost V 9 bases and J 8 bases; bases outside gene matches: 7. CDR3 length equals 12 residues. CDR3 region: CASSAGGRKQYF. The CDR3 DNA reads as TGTGCCAGTTCAGCGGGAGGGCGAAAGCAGTACTTC. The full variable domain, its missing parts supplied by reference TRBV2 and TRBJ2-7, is EPEVTQTPSHQVTQMGQEVILRCVPISNHLYFYWYRQILGQKVEFLVSFYNNEISEKSEIFDDQFSVERPDGSNFTLKIRSTKLEDSAMYFCASSAGGRKQYFGPGTRLTVT.

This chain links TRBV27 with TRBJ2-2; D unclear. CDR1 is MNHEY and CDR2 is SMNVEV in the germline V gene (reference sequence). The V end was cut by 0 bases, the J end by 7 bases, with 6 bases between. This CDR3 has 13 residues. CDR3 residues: CASSLSRNGELFF. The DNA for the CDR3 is TGTGCCAGCAGTTTATCTCGTAACGGGGAGCTGTTTTTT.

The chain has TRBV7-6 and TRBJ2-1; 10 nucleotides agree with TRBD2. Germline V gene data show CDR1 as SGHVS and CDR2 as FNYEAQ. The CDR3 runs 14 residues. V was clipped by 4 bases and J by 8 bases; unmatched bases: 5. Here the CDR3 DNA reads TGTGCCAGCAGCTCCAGCGGGGGGGCCTATGAGCAGTTCTTC. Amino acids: CASSSSGGAYEQFF.

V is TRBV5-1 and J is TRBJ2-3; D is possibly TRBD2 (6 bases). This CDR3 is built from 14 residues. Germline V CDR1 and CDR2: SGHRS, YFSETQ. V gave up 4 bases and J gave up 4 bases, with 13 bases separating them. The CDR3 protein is CASSQQTSADTQYF. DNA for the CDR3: TGCGCCAGCAGCCAACAGACTAGTGCAGATACGCAGTATTTT. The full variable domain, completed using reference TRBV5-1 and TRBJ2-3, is KAGVTQTPRYLIKTRGQQVTLSCSPISGHRSVSWYQQTPGQGLQFLFEYFSETQRNKGNFPGRFSGRQFSNSRSEMNVSTLELGDSALYLCASSQQTSADTQYFGPGTRLTVL.

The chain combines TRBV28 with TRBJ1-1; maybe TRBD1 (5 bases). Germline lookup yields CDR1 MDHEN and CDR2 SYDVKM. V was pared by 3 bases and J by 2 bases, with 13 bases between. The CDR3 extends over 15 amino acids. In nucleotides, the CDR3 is TGTGCCAGCAGTTTGATTCGGCAGGGAAACACTGAAGCTTTCTTT. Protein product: CASSLIRQGNTEAFF. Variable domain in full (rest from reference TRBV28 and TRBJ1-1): DVKVTQSSRYLVKRTGEKVFLECVQDMDHENMFWYRQDPGLGLRLIYFSYDVKMKEKGDIPEGYSVSREKKERFSLILESASTNQTSMYLCASSLIRQGNTEAFFGQGTRLTVV.

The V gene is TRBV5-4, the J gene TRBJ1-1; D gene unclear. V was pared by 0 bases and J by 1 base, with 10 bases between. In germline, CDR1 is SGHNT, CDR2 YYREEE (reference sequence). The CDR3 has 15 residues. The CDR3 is CASSLDRRQNTEAFF. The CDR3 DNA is TGTGCCAGCAGCTTGGATAGACGACAGAACACTGAAGCTTTCTTT.

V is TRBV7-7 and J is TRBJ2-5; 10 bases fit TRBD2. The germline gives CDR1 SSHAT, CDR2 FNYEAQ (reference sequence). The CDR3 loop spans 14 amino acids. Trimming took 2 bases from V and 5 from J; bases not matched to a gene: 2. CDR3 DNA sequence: TGTGCCAGCAGCTTACTAGCGGGGGTTGAGACCCAGTACTTC. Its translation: CASSLLAGVETQYF.

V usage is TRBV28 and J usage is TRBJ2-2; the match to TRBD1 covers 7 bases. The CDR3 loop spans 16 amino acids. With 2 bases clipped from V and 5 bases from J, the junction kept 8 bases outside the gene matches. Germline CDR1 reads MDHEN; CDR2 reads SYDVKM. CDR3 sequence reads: CASSLPLSQGTGELFF. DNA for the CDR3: TGTGCCAGCAGTTTACCCTTATCACAGGGGACCGGGGAGCTGTTTTTT.

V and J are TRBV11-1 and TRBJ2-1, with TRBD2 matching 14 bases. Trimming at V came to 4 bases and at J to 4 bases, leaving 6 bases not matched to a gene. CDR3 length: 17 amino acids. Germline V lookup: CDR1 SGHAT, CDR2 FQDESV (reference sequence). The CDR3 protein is CASSSGLAGGLYNEQFF. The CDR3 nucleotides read TGTGCCAGCAGCTCAGGACTAGCGGGGGGCTTATACAATGAGCAGTTCTTC.

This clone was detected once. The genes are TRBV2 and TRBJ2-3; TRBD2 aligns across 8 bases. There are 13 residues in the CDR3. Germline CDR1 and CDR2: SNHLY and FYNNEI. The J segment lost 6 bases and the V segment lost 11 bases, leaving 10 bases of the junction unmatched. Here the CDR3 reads CAGGGLATDTQYF. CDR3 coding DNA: TGTGCCGGAGGAGGACTAGCTACTGATACGCAGTATTTT.

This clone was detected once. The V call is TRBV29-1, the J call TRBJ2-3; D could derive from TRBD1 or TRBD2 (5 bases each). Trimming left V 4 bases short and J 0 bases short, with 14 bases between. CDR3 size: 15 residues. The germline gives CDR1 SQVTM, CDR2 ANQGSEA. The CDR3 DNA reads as TGCAGCGTTGTAGGGGACGGGCTTAGCACAGATACGCAGTATTTT. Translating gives CSVVGDGLSTDTQYF.

This CDR3 is CASSPPMNTEAFF. The CDR3 coding sequence is TGTGCCAGCAGTCCACCTATGAACACTGAAGCTTTCTTT. J is TRBJ1-1 and V is TRBV28, with D uncertain. The CDR3 loop spans 13 amino acids. CDR1 and CDR2 from the germline V gene are MDHEN and SYDVKM. V was shortened by 5 bases and J by 0 bases, with 7 bases between the two germline ends.

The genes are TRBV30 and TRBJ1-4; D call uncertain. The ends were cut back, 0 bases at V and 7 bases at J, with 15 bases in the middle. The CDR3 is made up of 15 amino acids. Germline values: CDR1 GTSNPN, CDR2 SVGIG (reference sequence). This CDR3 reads CAWSVGLDSVEKLFF. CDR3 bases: TGTGCCTGGAGTGTAGGGCTGGATTCAGTTGAAAAACTGTTTTTT.

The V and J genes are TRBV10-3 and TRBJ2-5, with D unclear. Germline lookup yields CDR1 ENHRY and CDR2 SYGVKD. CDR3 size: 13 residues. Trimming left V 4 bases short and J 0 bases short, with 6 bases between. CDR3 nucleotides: TGTGCCATCAGTGTACGGGACCAAGAGACCCAGTACTTC. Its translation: CAISVRDQETQYF.

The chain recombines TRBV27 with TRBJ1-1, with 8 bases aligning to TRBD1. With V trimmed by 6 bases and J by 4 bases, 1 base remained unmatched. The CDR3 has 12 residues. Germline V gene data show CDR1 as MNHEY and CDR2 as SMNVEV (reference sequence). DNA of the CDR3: TGTGCCAGCAGCACAGGGGGCACTGAAGCTTTCTTT. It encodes CASSTGGTEAFF.

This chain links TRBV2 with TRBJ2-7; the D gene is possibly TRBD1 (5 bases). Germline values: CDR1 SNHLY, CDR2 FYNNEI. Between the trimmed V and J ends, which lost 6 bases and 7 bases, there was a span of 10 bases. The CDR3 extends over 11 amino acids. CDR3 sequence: CASRDHREQYF. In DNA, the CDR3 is TGTGCCAGCAGGGATCACAGGGAGCAGTACTTC.

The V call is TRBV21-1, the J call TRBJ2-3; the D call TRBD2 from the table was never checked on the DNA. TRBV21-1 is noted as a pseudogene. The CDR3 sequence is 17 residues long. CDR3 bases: TGTGCCAGCAACACTCCGGAGGCTAGCGGGGCCCACGATACGCAGTATTTT. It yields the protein CASNTPEASGAHDTQYF.

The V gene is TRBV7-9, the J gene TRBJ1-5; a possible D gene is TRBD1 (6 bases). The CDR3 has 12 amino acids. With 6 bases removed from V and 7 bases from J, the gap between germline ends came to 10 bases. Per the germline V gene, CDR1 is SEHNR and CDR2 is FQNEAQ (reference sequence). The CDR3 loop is CASSKGGQPQHF. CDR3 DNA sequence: TGTGCCAGCAGTAAGGGGGGACAGCCCCAGCATTTT.

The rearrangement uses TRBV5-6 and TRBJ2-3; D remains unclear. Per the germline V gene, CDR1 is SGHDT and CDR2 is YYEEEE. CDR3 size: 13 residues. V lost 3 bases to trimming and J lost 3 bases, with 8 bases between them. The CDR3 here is CASSWIGTDTQYF. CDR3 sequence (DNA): TGTGCCAGCAGCTGGATAGGGACAGATACGCAGTATTTT. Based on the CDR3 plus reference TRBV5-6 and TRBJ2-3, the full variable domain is DAGVTQSPTHLIKTRGQQVTLRCSPKSGHDTVSWYQQALGQGPQFIFQYYEEEERQRGNFPDRFSGHQFPNYSSELNVNALLLGDSALYLCASSWIGTDTQYFGPGTRLTVL.

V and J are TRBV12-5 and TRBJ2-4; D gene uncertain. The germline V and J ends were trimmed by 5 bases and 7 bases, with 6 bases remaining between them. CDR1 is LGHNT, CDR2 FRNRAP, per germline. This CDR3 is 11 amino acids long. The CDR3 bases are TGTGCTAGTGGTCCCGGTAACATTCAGTACTTC. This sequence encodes CASGPGNIQYF.

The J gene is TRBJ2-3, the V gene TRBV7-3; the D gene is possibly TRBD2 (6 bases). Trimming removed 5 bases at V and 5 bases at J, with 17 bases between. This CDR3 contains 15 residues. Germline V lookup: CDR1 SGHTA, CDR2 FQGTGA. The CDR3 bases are TGTGCCAGCAGCCGTAGGTCGGGAGATGGAGATACGCAGTATTTT. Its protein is CASSRRSGDGDTQYF.